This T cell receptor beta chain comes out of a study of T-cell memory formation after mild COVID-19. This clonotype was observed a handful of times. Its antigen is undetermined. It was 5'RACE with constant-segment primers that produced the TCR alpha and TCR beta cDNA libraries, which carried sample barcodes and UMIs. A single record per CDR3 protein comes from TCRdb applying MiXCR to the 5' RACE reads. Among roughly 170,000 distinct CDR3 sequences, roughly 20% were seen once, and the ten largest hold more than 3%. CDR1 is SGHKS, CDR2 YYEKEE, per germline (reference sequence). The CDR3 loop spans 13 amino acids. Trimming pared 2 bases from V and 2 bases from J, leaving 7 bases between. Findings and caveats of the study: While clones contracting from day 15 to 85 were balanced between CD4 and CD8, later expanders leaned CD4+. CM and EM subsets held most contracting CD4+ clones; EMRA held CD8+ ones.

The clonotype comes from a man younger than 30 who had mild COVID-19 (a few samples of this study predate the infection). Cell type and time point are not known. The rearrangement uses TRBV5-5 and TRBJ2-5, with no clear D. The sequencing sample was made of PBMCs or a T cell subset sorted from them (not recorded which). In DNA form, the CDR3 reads TGTGCCAGCAGCTTCTACCCGCAAGAGACCCAGTACTTC. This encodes CASSFYPQETQYF.